This note documents a single T cell receptor beta chain sequence. Its antigen remains unidentified. Sample-barcoded 5' priming and a J-beta primer mix drove a second PCR of roughly 7 to 11 cycles. The template-switch adaptor was a 5' adaptor with 12 random nucleotides. It tagged each cDNA molecule. TCRdb re-analysed the 5' RACE reads in MiXCR, keeping a single row per CDR3 protein. The sample gives some 1.8 million distinct CDR3 sequences, about two fifths of which show up once; under 25% is in the top ten. This sample is part of a study of blood T cells in healthy people across ages. Study results and caveats: Greater diversity and more naive CD4+ cells were seen in long-lived donors than in aged donors.

The sequencing sample was made of blood. The clonotype comes from a human donor in good health.

Here the CDR3 reads CSVAPGMDAGELFF. As DNA, the CDR3 is TGCAGCGTTGCGCCAGGGATGGACGCCGGGGAGCTGTTTTTT. The chain is built from TRBV29-1 and TRBJ2-2, with a possible D match to TRBD1 (5 bases). Germline V CDR1 and CDR2: SQVTM, ANQGSEA. The length of the CDR3 is 14 residues. The ends were cut back, 4 bases at V and 6 bases at J, with 15 bases in the middle.